Given below is one T cell receptor (beta chain) in context. This clonotype was recorded at least ten times. No cognate antigen has been identified for it. Base qualities were left out, and no much larger clone turns up one base away. This sample's time point label indicates: newly diagnosed GD, antithyroid drugs for less than 3 months. RNA was extracted from PBMCs in TRIzol for both TCR sequencing and RNA sequencing. The diagnosis of Graves' disease was made according to American Thyroid Association guidelines. Recruitment of patients was carried out at an endocrinology department in Xi'an, China. Each patient gave roughly 8.4 milliliters of peripheral blood, collected in an EDTA anticoagulant tube. Ficoll Paque Plus density gradient separation was used to isolate PBMCs, and no further T cell sorting was done. An Agilent 2100 Bioanalyzer and agarose gel were used to check RNA quality, and a NanoDrop 2000 was used to measure RNA concentration.

Measured from the cysteine to the phenylalanine, the CDR3 is 16 residues long. The CDR3 DNA has 48 bases and is translated from base 1. At the junction V is shortened by 6 bases and J by 4 bases, with 24 bases in between. According to the germline V gene, CDR1 reads SQVTM and CDR2 reads ANQGSEA. These data are taken from a study of regulatory T cells in long-lasting Graves disease (dated by TCRdb to the early 2020s). With regard to the full study: Antithyroid drugs had been taken for less than 3 months by newly diagnosed Graves' disease patients. The study took place in China and was registered as a clinical trial. TCR sequencing covered roughly 13 persistent and 20 or so newly diagnosed Graves' disease patients, some 35 samples in total. Peripheral blood TCR sequencing and RNA sequencing compared persistent Graves' disease patients with newly diagnosed Graves' disease patients.

The library was built by means of multiplex PCR. TCRdb lists the instrument as Illumina HiSeq 4000. CDR3 regions were amplified by Arm-PCR with iRepertoire HTBI primers to construct TCR beta libraries. Gel purification was performed on PCR products prior to sequencing. From the authors' description of their analysis: A total of roughly 67 TRBV and approximately 15 TRBJ segments were identified across samples and were used for gene usage analysis of CDR3 amino acid clonotypes. COPE and FqMerger were used to merge the filtered high-quality paired reads into contigs. BLAST was used to align contigs to the IMGT TRBV, TRBD and TRBJ reference genes, and CDR3 was defined following IMGT. Highly expanded clones were defined as clonotypes with a frequency above 0.1%. Shannon entropy was used to measure repertoire diversity, and the Gini coefficient was used to measure V-J evenness. A clonotype was considered public if more than one individual shared it. TCRdb took the public reads, trimmed them with fastp at Q25, ran MiXCR for clone calling and kept in-frame beta chains. When rows share a CDR3 protein, they turn into one entry using the most common DNA and genes. The V and J calls here are based on TCRdb, not the publication. This sample has 350,000 to 450,000 distinct CDR3 sequences in its table, and 12% of those were observed once. The ten top clones hold approximately 17% of the sample.

Study-wide conclusions, independent of this receptor: The authors acknowledged the small sample size as a limitation that may reduce accuracy. Persistent patients shared more public clonotypes among themselves (2,741) than newly diagnosed patients did (approximately 870). Only peripheral blood was studied, because thyroid tissue, the primary lesion, was inaccessible. TRBV28, TRBJ1-2 and TRBJ2-5 were preferentially used in persistent disease, while TRBV20-1 and TRBJ2-1 were favored in newly diagnosed disease. Sequencing and analysis were restricted to the TCR beta chain. Lower TCR Shannon entropy and fewer highly expanded clones were observed in persistent Graves' disease patients than in newly diagnosed patients, which suggested clonal expansion.

This sample was also put to use in a study of T cells in Graves' hyperthyroidism and ophthalmopathy. Looking at the second paper: Stable Graves' hyperthyroidism was defined as the absence of progression to ophthalmopathy over 18 months of follow-up. Hyperthyroidism patients were aged 18 to 65 years and newly diagnosed, with disease duration of less than 2 months. Any patient with an uncontrolled infection, another autoimmune disease, pregnancy or lactation was excluded. Diagnoses were established on the basis of clinical symptoms, serum thyroxine and TRAb, thyroid ultrasound, and orbital computed tomography. The TCR CDR3 was subjected to a first round of RT-PCR using the HTBI primer set and the Qiagen OneStep RT-PCR kit. Blood samples also contained most of the expanded thyroid clonotypes (frequency above 0.001), which suggests that blood repertoires may reflect thyroid immune responses. In cross-validation, a model built on a 13 V-J signature told ophthalmopathy apart from stable hyperthyroidism with under 90% sensitivity and roughly 83% specificity, and in testing the same model reached 80%/75%. In validation, the model predicted progression to ophthalmopathy with over 65% sensitivity and about 73% specificity, a median of around six months before onset. TCR V-J signatures able to tell the groups apart were searched for in a discovery cohort of 90 to 100 patients, of whom 40 to 45 had Graves' ophthalmopathy and around 57 had stable Graves' hyperthyroidism. Prospective prediction of ophthalmopathy was tested in an independent validation cohort of fewer than 20 hyperthyroidism patients and 15 to 17 patients who later progressed to ophthalmopathy. For training and testing, the approximately 97 patients in the discovery cohort were randomly divided in a 7:3 ratio. The study also compared thyroid tissue and blood T-cell repertoires from about six Graves' hyperthyroidism patients. After sampling, hyperthyroidism patients received methimazole starting at 30 mg daily, and ophthalmopathy patients received high-dose intravenous methylprednisolone. Libraries were constructed in a second round of multiplex PCR, after which size selection and purification were carried out. Sequencing of the libraries was done on an Illumina HiSeq2000 using paired-end 100 bp reads. SOAPnuke was used to process the raw data, throwing out any read that contained adapters or uncalled bases, had a mean Phred below 15, or lacked an exact constant-primer or identifier match. COPE v1.2.5 was used to merge the high-quality paired reads, and each unique nucleotide sequence was defined as a clonotype. MiTCR v1.1 was used to align the clonotypes against IMGT TRBV, TRBD and TRBJ reference segments. The analysis was restricted to V-J combinations with a frequency above 0.0001, which together covered 99% to 99.2% of the repertoires. A TCS score was defined as the ratio between F50 (clonal expansion) and ExV (chaos), using BLOSUM62-based TCRdist between CDR3 peptides within each V-J. Welch's t-statistics and random forest reduced roughly 530 V-J features to 13, which were used in a naive Bayes classifier (R e1071). Sample size was not statistically predetermined, and investigators were not blinded to group allocation. TCR Vbeta CDR3 sequencing of 120 to 150 peripheral blood samples (approximately 44 ophthalmopathy, about 75 hyperthyroidism and some 17 progressor patients) is reported in the paper.

This receptor was taken from a woman younger than 30 with Graves disease. Donor details come from another sample of the same person, matched by shared clones. The receptor chain draws on TRBV29-1 and TRBJ1-1; a weak D assignment points to TRBD1 (6 bases agree). This specimen consisted of peripheral blood mononuclear cells (PBMCs), obtained at new diagnosis, from a patient treated with antithyroid drugs. The nucleotide sequence reads TGCAGCGTCCCCCAGCCCCAATCAGGGGTCGGCACTGAAGCTTTCTTT. This translates into CSVPQPQSGVGTEAFF.